This TCR beta chain is drawn from a study of cytomegalovirus exposure and HLA in healthy donors. PCR used 60 Vbeta primers and 13 Jbeta primers. TCRdb's table, derived via immunoSEQ multiplex PCR, lists solely in-frame clones and lacks some. The table lists about 100,000 clones, less than 90% of them singletons. The CDR3 is made up of 14 amino acids. Germline V CDR1 and CDR2: SGHRS, YFSETQ. Trimming removed 3 bases at V and 2 bases at J, with 10 bases between. The study, taken as a whole, reports: For most TCR beta V segments, an earlier analysis put the productive rate at about 90% or about 30% of the time. Exclusion as indistinguishable affected some V segments, including TRBV6-2 and TRBV6-3. Cytomegalovirus-associated TCR beta chains were listed, numbering some 150. Analysis performed later found more than 15,000 TCR beta sequences associated with HLA alleles at 0.05 false discovery rate.

Details on this clone: The antigen is undetermined.

The clonotype was recovered from a man in his forties or fifties in good health and CMV-seronegative. What was sequenced was PBMCs. The chain carries TRBV5-1 and TRBJ2-3; no clear D gene. The CDR3 sequence is CASSSRQFTDTQYF. The CDR3 region has the DNA TGCGCCAGCAGCTCTCGACAATTCACAGATACGCAGTATTTT.